Below are 26 T cell receptor beta chains sequenced from a single sample in a study of T cell repertoires in cytomegalovirus infection. TCRdb itself ran the reads through MiXCR, one entry per CDR3 protein. The sample yields some 920,000 distinct CDR3 sequences, roughly 31% seen once. No antigen has been assigned to these receptors. The specimen comprised cultured CD8+ T cells from PBMCs, sampled from culture after CMV antigen stimulation. The receptors were gathered from a human donor in good health (CMV status not recorded). Some clones in this sample may be carry-over from other donors' samples.

This clonotype was counted between two and nine times. The chain links TRBV7-2 to TRBJ1-3; a weak D match, TRBD1 (5 bases). The germline gives CDR1 SGHTA, CDR2 FQGNSA. This CDR3 contains 14 residues. Trimming shortened V by 2 bases and J by 2 bases, and 7 bases separated the two germline ends. The CDR3 bases are TGTGCCAGCAGCTTACAGGGTCCTGGAAACACCATATATTTT. This gives the protein CASSLQGPGNTIYF.

The V call is TRBV24-1, the J call TRBJ2-5; D is ambiguous. Germline lookup yields CDR1 KGHDR and CDR2 SFDVKD. V gave up 9 bases and J gave up 1 base, with 17 bases separating them. The CDR3 is 15 amino acids. The CDR3 is CATALTTDFQETQYF. Written as DNA, the CDR3 is TGTGCCACCGCACTTACCACCGACTTCCAAGAGACCCAGTACTTC.

This clonotype appeared a few times. The chain combines TRBV7-9 with TRBJ1-4, with D unresolved. V lost 5 bases and J 1 base, leaving 11 bases between the germline ends. This CDR3 is 15 amino acids long. Germline V CDR1 and CDR2: SEHNR, FQNEAQ (reference sequence). CDR3 residues: CASSPGWGTNEKLFF. The CDR3 nucleotides are TGTGCCAGCAGCCCTGGGTGGGGAACTAATGAAAAACTGTTTTTT.

This clonotype was recorded only once. J is TRBJ2-7 and V is TRBV10-3, with D uncertain. Germline-derived CDR1 and CDR2 are ENHRY and SYGVKD. V was pared by 2 bases and J by 5 bases, with 13 bases between. CDR3 size: 14 residues. CDR3 bases: TGTGCCATCAGTGAGGAGGCAGTTTGGCACGAGCAGTACTTC. Translation gives CAISEEAVWHEQYF.

The rearrangement uses TRBV12-3 or TRBV12-4 and TRBJ2-1; TRBD2 matches 8 bases. V shed 6 bases and J 10 bases; nucleotides not matched to a gene: 11. The CDR3 covers 14 residues. CDR3 bases: TGTGCCAGCAGGCCTACCGGGGGGGTTTTGGAGCAGTTCTTC. Its protein product is CASRPTGGVLEQFF.

The CDR3 region is CASRTGRRNTIYF. DNA for the CDR3: TGTGCCAGCAGAACGGGACGCAGAAACACCATATATTTT. This chain uses TRBV12-3 or TRBV12-4 with TRBJ1-3, with a weak D call TRBD1 (5 bases). The germline V and J ends were trimmed by 6 bases and 5 bases, with 11 bases remaining between them. The CDR3 contains 13 residues.

The V and J genes are TRBV10-3 and TRBJ2-1; D may be TRBD2 (5 bases). The germline CDR1 and CDR2 sequences are ENHRY and SYGVKD. The CDR3 is 14 residues long. Trimming took 6 bases from V and 7 from J, leaving 16 bases between them. Here the CDR3 reads CAIRVLVTGNEQFF. The CDR3 coding sequence is TGTGCCATCAGAGTACTAGTCACCGGGAATGAGCAGTTCTTC.

The V gene is TRBV7-2, the J gene TRBJ2-5, with D hard to call. CDR3 size: 15 residues. V lost 3 bases to trimming and J lost 5 bases, with 16 bases between them. CDR1 and CDR2 from the germline V gene are SGHTA and FQGNSA. CDR3 amino acids: CASSFGSTLGETQYF. CDR3 DNA sequence: TGTGCCAGCAGCTTCGGGTCGACCCTAGGGGAGACCCAGTACTTC.

With regard to this clonotype: A much larger clone sits a single nucleotide away, making a read error possible. The CDR3 is CANSYPGNTGELFF. The CDR3 DNA follows: TGTGCCAACAGTTACCCAGGAAACACCGGGGAGCTGTTTTTT. The V call is TRBV6-2 or TRBV6-3, the J call TRBJ2-2; D is undetermined. Per germline, CDR1 MNHEY and CDR2 SVGEGT. The CDR3 extends over 14 amino acids.

The chain combines TRBV6-8 with TRBJ2-7; unclear D gene. CDR3 length: 14 amino acids. Trimming stripped 6 bases from V and 6 bases from J, with 18 bases between. Germline V gene data show CDR1 as MNHGY and CDR2 as SAAAGT. CDR3 DNA: TGTGCCAGCAGGAGTCAGGACCCGCCGGGCGAGCAGTACGTC. Protein sequence: CASRSQDPPGEQYV.

V gene TRBV7-2 combines with J gene TRBJ2-3; TRBD2 matches at 7 bases. The CDR3 contains 14 residues. After removal of 5 bases from V and 1 base from J, the junction contained 3 bases not matched to a gene. The germline CDR1 and CDR2 sequences are SGHTA and FQGNSA. CDR3 in amino acids: CASSGGGRTDTQYF. DNA for the CDR3: TGTGCCAGCAGCGGGGGGGGTCGCACAGATACGCAGTATTTT.

The table lists this clonotype with a few counts. V is TRBV11-3 and J is TRBJ2-5, with D perhaps matching TRBD2 (6 bases). The CDR3 covers 16 residues. Germline V gene data show CDR1 as SGHNT and CDR2 as YENEEA. The V gene lost 5 bases and the J gene lost 5 bases, with 21 bases spanning the gap. CDR3 in amino acids: CASSLTGYPGGETQYF. For the CDR3, the DNA is TGTGCCAGCAGCCTAACCGGGTACCCTGGGGGGGAGACCCAGTACTTC. The entire variable domain, with the rest obtained from reference TRBV11-3 and TRBJ2-5, is as follows: EAGVVQSPRYKIIEKKQPVAFWCNPISGHNTLYWYLQNLGQGPELLIRYENEEAVDDSQLPKDRFSAERLKGVDSTLKIQPAELGDSAVYLCASSLTGYPGGETQYFGPGTRLLVL.

This clonotype has a handful of counts. The chain joins TRBV6-2 or TRBV6-3 to TRBJ1-5; D remains ambiguous. This CDR3 has 14 amino acids. V dropped 2 bases and J dropped 6 bases, with 11 bases sitting between them. Germline V CDR1 and CDR2: MNHEY, SVGEGT. CDR3 nucleotides: TGTGCCAGCAGTTACGACGGAGTGGCTCAGCCCCAGCATTTT. Translated, it gives CASSYDGVAQPQHF.

The table lists this clonotype with many counts. The rearrangement links TRBV5-6 to TRBJ1-5; D is possibly TRBD1 (6 bases). Germline V gives CDR1 SGHDT, CDR2 YYEEEE. V was cut by 4 bases and J by 5 bases, with 19 bases left in between. The CDR3 length is 16 residues. The CDR3 is CASSKEQGRMDQPQHF. The CDR3 nucleotides read TGTGCCAGCAGCAAAGAACAGGGAAGGATGGATCAGCCCCAGCATTTT.

This clonotype showed up just a few times. The V call is TRBV11-2, the J call TRBJ2-7; D gene ambiguous. CDR1 SGHAT and CDR2 FQNNGV come from the germline V gene. Trimming took 5 bases from V and 2 from J, leaving 13 bases between them. This CDR3 has 14 amino acids. Written as DNA, the CDR3 is TGTGCCAGCAGCCTCGGAAGGGCCACCTACGAGCAGTACGTC. Its translation is CASSLGRATYEQYV.

This clonotype was seen many times. The rearrangement uses TRBV27 and TRBJ2-7; weak D call: TRBD1 (6 bases). V dropped 5 bases and J dropped 3 bases, with 11 bases sitting between them. Germline V gene data show CDR1 as MNHEY and CDR2 as SMNVEV (reference sequence). CDR3 length: 13 residues. The CDR3 reads CASSEGVLYEQYV. Written as DNA, the CDR3 is TGTGCCAGCAGTGAGGGGGTTCTCTACGAGCAGTACGTC.

J is TRBJ1-6 and V is TRBV7-8; D is uncertain. From germline, CDR1 is SGHVS and CDR2 FQNEAQ. This CDR3 is 12 amino acids long. The ends were cut back, 4 bases at V and 14 bases at J, with 12 bases in the middle. CDR3 region: CASSYGGQALHF. Here the CDR3 DNA reads TGTGCCAGCAGCTACGGCGGGCAGGCCCTCCACTTT.

The CDR3 DNA is TGTGCCAGCAGCTCGGGGCGGGGACAGGCTTATTACGAGCAGTACGTC. As protein: CASSSGRGQAYYEQYV. J is TRBJ2-7 and V is TRBV6-2 or TRBV6-3, with 8 positions matching TRBD1. Germline loops: CDR1 MNHEY, CDR2 SVGEGT. The CDR3 totals 16 residues. Germline trimming cut 6 bases from V and 4 bases from J; bases unmatched to any gene: 14.

V gene TRBV25-1 combines with J gene TRBJ1-1; D is unclear. Germline V gene lookup returns CDR1 MGHDK and CDR2 SYGVNS. V shed 2 bases and J shed 5 bases, with 12 bases lying between them. CDR3 size: 14 residues. The CDR3 DNA follows: TGTGCCAGCAGTGAACCGGGCAGTTCGACTGAAGCTTTCTTT. Its protein is CASSEPGSSTEAFF. The full variable domain, with the rest looked up from reference TRBV25-1 and TRBJ1-1, is EADIYQTPRYLVIGTGKKITLECSQTMGHDKMYWYQQDPGMELHLIHYSYGVNSTEKGDLSSESTVSRIRTEHFPLTLESARPSHTSQYLCASSEPGSSTEAFFGQGTRLTVV.

This chain connects TRBV11-2 to TRBJ2-3; maybe TRBD1 (6 bases). V was clipped by 8 bases and J by 3 bases, with 12 bases between them. Germline CDR1 is SGHAT and CDR2 is FQNNGV. The CDR3 sequence is 13 residues long. CDR3 bases: TGTGCCAGCCTGAACAGGGTAACAGATACGCAGTATTTT. It translates to CASLNRVTDTQYF.

V gene TRBV6-1 combines with J gene TRBJ2-2, with TRBD1 identical over 7 bases. Germline V gene lookup returns CDR1 MNHNS and CDR2 SASEGT. The V and J ends lost 3 bases and 6 bases, in that order; junction bases with no gene match: 4. This CDR3 has 14 amino acids. CDR3 DNA: TGTGCCAGCAGTGATACAGGGGTCCCCGGGGAGCTGTTTTTT. It specifies CASSDTGVPGELFF.

The chain couples TRBV19 to TRBJ2-2; D is possibly TRBD1 (6 bases). The length of the CDR3 is 15 residues. Per the germline V gene, CDR1 is LNHDA and CDR2 is SQIVND (reference sequence). Trimming took 7 bases from V and 5 from J, leaving 17 bases between them. CDR3 DNA sequence: TGTGCCAGTAAAGAAGGGGGTTTTGGAACCGGGGAGCTGTTTTTT. Translated, it gives CASKEGGFGTGELFF.

CDR3 DNA: TGTGCCTGTAACGGCGGGGAGAACACCGGGGAGCTGTTTTTT. Its protein product is CACNGGENTGELFF. V is TRBV24-1 and J is TRBJ2-2, with D maybe TRBD2 (6 bases). The CDR3 extends over 14 amino acids. V was pared by 12 bases and J by 1 base, with 14 bases between. Germline assignment: CDR1 KGHDR and CDR2 SFDVKD.

The J gene is TRBJ2-2, the V gene TRBV7-4; possible D gene TRBD1, 6 bases. The CDR3 is made up of 16 amino acids. The V and J ends lost 6 bases and 7 bases respectively, with 21 bases between them. Per the germline V gene, CDR1 is SGHVT and CDR2 is SQSDAQ. This chain's CDR3 is CASRHRDNGLIGELFF. The CDR3 DNA reads TGTGCCAGCAGACACCGGGACAACGGGCTCATCGGGGAGCTGTTTTTT.

The rearrangement joins TRBV5-4 to TRBJ2-5; D is perhaps TRBD2 (6 bases). The CDR3 length is 20 residues. Looked up from germline, CDR1 is SGHNT and CDR2 is YYREEE (reference sequence). V was pared by 0 bases and J by 5 bases, with 29 bases between. CDR3 DNA: TGTGCCAGCAGCTTGGTCGGGACTCCTGAAGATAGCGCCCCCTCGGAGACCCAGTACTTC. Its translation is CASSLVGTPEDSAPSETQYF.

This clonotype has only a few counts. The V gene is TRBV9, the J gene TRBJ2-2; 8 bases map to TRBD2. V was clipped by 0 bases and J by 4 bases; unmatched bases: 5. The germline gives CDR1 SGDLS, CDR2 YYNGEE. This CDR3 comprises 16 residues. CDR3 nucleotide sequence: TGTGCCAGCAGCGTAGTTAGCGGGGCGCTCACCGGGGAGCTGTTTTTT. Its translation: CASSVVSGALTGELFF.